The 4 T cell receptor beta chains below come from one sample, sequenced in a study of blood T cell repertoires in COVID-19. This table comes from immunoSEQ multiplex PCR, and its TCRdb copy is limited to in-frame clones, with some not included. The table includes 140,000 or so clones, around 83% detected once. The sample was peripheral blood. Receptors were obtained from a man between 60 and 70 years old with active or convalescent COVID-19.

This clone was seen repeatedly, ten times or more. The V and J genes are TRBV2 and TRBJ1-5; D is ambiguous. V lost 7 bases to trimming and J lost 7 bases, with 17 bases between them. This CDR3 is 14 amino acids long. The germline V gene encodes CDR1 SNHLY and CDR2 FYNNEI. Here the CDR3 reads CASNGVSGSQPQHF. The CDR3 DNA sequence: TGTGCCAGCAATGGGGTTAGTGGGAGCCAGCCCCAGCATTTT.

This chain links TRBV6-1 with TRBJ1-2, with 10 positions matching TRBD1. The CDR3 has 17 residues. Germline values: CDR1 MNHNS, CDR2 SASEGT. V lost 4 bases and J lost 0; bases outside the gene matches: 8. CDR3 nucleotides: TGTGCCAGCAGTGGCCGGGACAGGGGTTCCCCTAACTATGGCTACACCTTC. It specifies CASSGRDRGSPNYGYTF.

This sequence joins TRBV7-2 and TRBJ1-4; 8 bases align to TRBD1. The V and J ends lost 6 bases and 8 bases, in that order; junction bases with no gene match: 8. The CDR3 sequence is 14 residues long. Germline CDR1 SGHTA, CDR2 FQGNSA. The DNA of the CDR3 is TGTGCCAGCAGACTTGCAGGGGGCGGCGAAAAACTGTTTTTT. This encodes CASRLAGGGEKLFF.

V and J are TRBV30 and TRBJ2-5, with a tentative D call TRBD1 (6 bases). Per the germline V gene, CDR1 is GTSNPN and CDR2 is SVGIG (reference sequence). V lost 8 bases to trimming and J lost 4 bases, with 17 bases between them. The CDR3 has 13 residues. The CDR3 protein is CAGARGSGETQYF. As DNA, the CDR3 is TGTGCCGGGGCCAGGGGTTCGGGAGAGACCCAGTACTTC. The full variable domain, rest sourced from reference TRBV30 and TRBJ2-5, is SQTIHQWPATLVQPVGSPLSLECTVEGTSNPNLYWYRQAAGRGLQLLFYSVGIGQISSEVPQNLSASRPQDRQFILSSKKLLLSDSGFYLCAGARGSGETQYFGPGTRLLVL.